One sample yielded the 10 T cell receptor beta chains listed below, sequenced in a study of T cell responses to AZD1222 COVID-19 vaccine. Some clones are missing from TCRdb's copy, which holds only in-frame ones; the method was immunoSEQ multiplex PCR. The sample has approximately 200,000 clones; approximately 86% are singletons. The specimen comprised peripheral blood, sampled on day 0 of AZD1222 vaccination. These receptors originate from an adult in good health.

On this clone itself: Other nucleotide sequences in the sample specify the same CDR3. DNA for the CDR3: TGCGCCAGCAGCTTGGGACAGGGTGCCGGGGCCAACGTCCTGACTTTC. It codes for CASSLGQGAGANVLTF. The genes are TRBV5-1 and TRBJ2-6, with 7 bases matching TRBD1. In germline, CDR1 is SGHRS, CDR2 YFSETQ. The CDR3 contains 16 residues. J was trimmed by 4 bases and V by 0 bases; bases with no gene match: 4.

The chain uses TRBV5-6 and TRBJ1-5, with D unresolved. Looked up from germline, CDR1 is SGHDT and CDR2 is YYEEEE. The germline V and J ends were trimmed by 1 base and 1 base, with 12 bases remaining between them. The CDR3 is 16 amino acids. In DNA, the CDR3 is TGTGCCAGCAGCTTGAATAGAGGTATCAGCAATCAGCCCCAGCATTTT. Protein: CASSLNRGISNQPQHF.

The V and J genes are TRBV5-1 and TRBJ1-4; D is uncertain. This CDR3 is built from 14 residues. Trimming removed 4 bases from V and 0 bases from J, with 7 bases in between. From germline, CDR1 is SGHRS and CDR2 YFSETQ. The CDR3 here is CASSAGATNEKLFF. The CDR3 nucleotides read TGCGCCAGCAGCGCCGGGGCAACTAATGAAAAACTGTTTTTT.

This sequence joins TRBV25-1 and TRBJ2-7, with D possibly being TRBD2 (6 bases). V was shortened by 1 base and J by 0 bases, with 7 bases between the two germline ends. Germline loops: CDR1 MGHDK, CDR2 SYGVNS. The CDR3 contains 14 residues. The CDR3 nucleotides are TGTGCCAGCAGTGAATGGGGACTCTCCTACGAGCAGTACTTC. Translated, it gives CASSEWGLSYEQYF.

The chain has TRBV6-1 and TRBJ1-2; tentative D call: TRBD1 (6 bases). Looked up from germline, CDR1 is MNHNS and CDR2 is SASEGT. Trimming removed 2 bases at V and 6 bases at J, with 16 bases between. The CDR3 consists of 15 residues. CDR3 sequence: CASSEQQGMGNGYTF. The DNA for the CDR3 is TGTGCCAGCAGTGAACAACAGGGTATGGGGAATGGCTACACCTTC.

This clone was detected only once. This chain connects TRBV19 to TRBJ1-6, with a possible D match to TRBD1 (5 bases). Between the trimmed V and J ends, which lost 3 bases and 7 bases, there was a span of 16 bases. The CDR3 length is 16 residues. Germline-derived CDR1 and CDR2 are LNHDA and SQIVND (reference sequence). The CDR3 spells CASSMLGLQANSPLHF. The CDR3 DNA sequence: TGTGCCAGTAGTATGTTGGGTTTACAGGCCAATTCACCCCTCCACTTT. Based on the CDR3 plus reference TRBV19 and TRBJ1-6, the full variable domain is DGGITQSPKYLFRKEGQNVTLSCEQNLNHDAMYWYRQDPGQGLRLIYYSQIVNDFQKGDIAEGYSVSREKKESFPLTVTSAQKNPTAFYLCASSMLGLQANSPLHFGNGTRLTVT.

This chain uses TRBV12-2 with TRBJ2-2; TRBD1 reflects the table's D call only, with no check against the DNA. TRBV12-2 constitutes a pseudogene. The CDR3 consists of 15 residues. CDR3 sequence reads: CASRRTGANTGELFF. CDR3 coding DNA: TGTGCAAGTCGCCGGACAGGGGCGAACACCGGGGAGCTGTTTTTT.

The chain carries TRBV11-2 and TRBJ2-2, with 7 positions matching TRBD1. V was clipped by 2 bases and J by 7 bases; unmatched bases: 10. CDR3 length: 16 residues. Germline V lookup: CDR1 SGHAT, CDR2 FQNNGV. The CDR3 sequence: CASSLFVGGAGGELFF. The CDR3 DNA reads as TGTGCCAGCAGCTTATTTGTAGGGGGCGCCGGCGGGGAGCTGTTTTTT.

J is TRBJ1-2 and V is TRBV7-3; D gene unclear. V lost 1 base and J 4 bases, leaving 13 bases between the germline ends. The CDR3 spans 15 residues. Germline assignment: CDR1 SGHTA and CDR2 FQGTGA. CDR3: CASSLSGISGYGYTF. The CDR3 DNA reads as TGTGCCAGCAGCTTAAGCGGTATTTCAGGCTATGGCTACACCTTC.

The chain links TRBV9 to TRBJ2-3; D tentatively fits TRBD1 or TRBD2 (5 bases each). The length of the CDR3 is 15 residues. Between the trimmed V and J ends, which lost 4 bases and 4 bases, there was a span of 16 bases. Germline V gene data show CDR1 as SGDLS and CDR2 as YYNGEE. CDR3 nucleotide sequence: TGTGCCAGCAGCTTCACCGGGACCGTAGCAGATACGCAGTATTTT. This codes for CASSFTGTVADTQYF. Supplemented by reference TRBV9 and TRBJ2-3, the full variable domain reads DSGVTQTPKHLITATGQRVTLRCSPRSGDLSVYWYQQSLDQGLQFLIQYYNGEERAKGNILERFSAQQFPDLHSELNLSSLELGDSALYFCASSFTGTVADTQYFGPGTRLTVL.